Below are 7 T cell receptor beta chains sequenced from a single sample in a study of T cells in Graves' hyperthyroidism and ophthalmopathy (dated by TCRdb to about 2019). Library prep was done by multiplex PCR. The sequencing machine was an Illumina HiSeq 2000. TCR beta CDR3 regions were amplified from RNA transcripts. For the first round of RT-PCR on the TCR CDR3, the HTBI primer set was used together with the Qiagen OneStep RT-PCR kit. TCRdb itself trimmed the public reads at Q25 with fastp, ran MiXCR and retained productive beta chains. A single entry per CDR3 protein holds the most common genes and DNA from its merged rows. A total of 600,000 to 650,000 distinct CDR3 sequences appear in this sample, 20% to 25% of them only once. Under 35% of the sample goes to the ten largest clones. Sequencing was performed on blood. The receptors were sampled from a man aged 25-45 years with Graves' ophthalmopathy.

V gene TRBV6-1 combines with J gene TRBJ2-7; 7 nucleotides line up with TRBD1. The CDR3 length is 14 residues. V was pared by 5 bases and J by 1 base, with 5 bases of the junction left unmatched. Germline assignment: CDR1 MNHNS and CDR2 SASEGT. The CDR3 protein is CASSKGRGSYEQYF. The CDR3 DNA reads as TGTGCCAGCAGTAAAGGCAGGGGGTCCTACGAGCAGTACTTC.

This clonotype was seen more than once but under ten times. The V call is TRBV5-1, the J call TRBJ2-5; 8 bases map to TRBD2. Germline loops: CDR1 SGHRS, CDR2 YFSETQ. Germline trimming cut 0 bases from V and 1 base from J; bases unmatched to any gene: 5. The CDR3 is 16 amino acids. DNA for the CDR3: TGCGCCAGCAGCTTGGCCCCCGGGGGGGCCCAAGAGACCCAGTACTTC. Translated: CASSLAPGGAQETQYF.

The V gene is TRBV11-2, the J gene TRBJ1-5, with D maybe TRBD1 (6 bases). V lost 6 bases and J 5 bases, leaving 17 bases between the germline ends. Germline CDR1 SGHAT, CDR2 FQNNGV. The CDR3 contains 15 residues. The CDR3 reads CASSPHHRDDQPQHF. In DNA, the CDR3 is TGTGCCAGCAGTCCCCATCACAGGGACGATCAGCCCCAGCATTTT.

V gene TRBV7-9 combines with J gene TRBJ2-7, with TRBD2 identical over 12 bases. Germline CDR1 SEHNR, CDR2 FQNEAQ (reference sequence). Losses at the gene ends were 4 bases for V and 0 bases for J; bases not matched to a gene: 4. The CDR3 has 16 amino acids. Here the CDR3 reads CASSSRTSGTSYEQYF. DNA for the CDR3: TGTGCCAGCAGCTCCCGGACTAGCGGGACCTCCTACGAGCAGTACTTC.

The chain recombines TRBV28 with TRBJ2-1; 8 bases are shared with TRBD2. This CDR3 is 14 amino acids long. Germline V gives CDR1 MDHEN, CDR2 SYDVKM. V lost 6 bases to trimming and J lost 8 bases; unmatched junction nucleotides: 9. The CDR3: CASRRAGDIDEQFF. The DNA of the CDR3 is TGTGCCAGCAGAAGAGCGGGAGATATAGATGAGCAGTTCTTC.

This clonotype was seen a few times. One junction end disagrees with the germline gene, perhaps due to a read error. The V and J genes are TRBV7-9 and TRBJ2-7; TRBD1 aligns across 9 bases. Germline lookup yields CDR1 SEHNR and CDR2 FQNEAQ (reference sequence). The CDR3 is made up of 16 amino acids. Written as DNA, the CDR3 is TGTGCCAGCAGCTCCCCCGGGACAGGGCTATCCTACGACCAGTACTTC. Protein: CASSSPGTGLSYDQYF.

This clonotype was seen repeatedly, ten times or more. The CDR3 region is CASSPLTYEQYF. Written as DNA, the CDR3 is TGTGCCAGCTCACCCTTGACCTACGAGCAGTACTTC. This rearrangement joins TRBV18 to TRBJ2-7; no clear D gene. The germline V gene has CDR1 KGHSH and CDR2 LQKENI. CDR3 size: 12 residues. V shed 3 bases and J shed 2 bases, with 5 bases lying between them.